This TCR beta chain was sequenced during a study of blood T cell repertoires in COVID-19. Enrolment of Seattle patients took place during active infection, and they were followed longitudinally. Per the original methods: Reference gene primer amplification yielded estimated nucleated cell counts. Profiled with immunoSEQ multiplex PCR; TCRdb holds only in-frame clones, not every one. Clone size and V and J calls were adopted from that table, with D and trimming inferred from the DNA. The table has 250,000 to 350,000 clones, around 85% seen once; the top ten hold roughly 1.6%. V was cut by 0 bases and J by 6 bases, with 11 bases left in between. Germline CDR1 and CDR2: LGHNA and YNFKEQ. CDR3 length: 14 residues.

This chain connects TRBV4-2 to TRBJ1-2, with D maybe TRBD1 (5 bases). This clonotype was sampled from a human donor with COVID-19, enrolled during active disease. The donor label of this sample is uncertain. The sample consisted of peripheral blood. In nucleotides, the CDR3 is TGTGCCAGCAGCCAAGATGGGGGGGAGAATGGCTACACCTTC. It codes for CASSQDGGENGYTF.